This is a list of T cell receptor beta chains from one sample in a study of response to subunit inactivated influenza vaccine. TCRdb re-called the RT-PCR reads through MiXCR, storing one row per CDR3 protein. The table includes about 180,000 distinct CDR3 sequences, approximately 9.2% detected once. Sequencing was performed on non-naive T cells sorted from PBMCs, taken on the day of vaccination. These receptor sequences come from a man aged 45-60 years who received an inactivated influenza vaccine. Both conserved end residues are part of each CDR3. D genes are given only for firm matches. Clone size is not always given. Where it is, it says once, few, many or a class for expanded clones.

CDR3aa: CASSLSGGSGNYEQYF
CDR3nt: TGCGCCAGCAGCTTAAGTGGAGGGTCCGGGAACTACGAGCAGTACTTC
j_gene: TRBJ2-7
abundance: few
v_gene: TRBV5-1
d_gene: .

CDR3aa: CSAYRSSGANVLTF
CDR3nt: TGCAGTGCTTACAGATCCTCTGGGGCCAACGTCCTGACTTTC
j_gene: TRBJ2-6
abundance: .
v_gene: TRBV20-1
d_gene: .

CDR3aa: CSASRLLAGGCEQYF
CDR3nt: TGCAGTGCTAGCCGACTACTAGCGGGAGGATGCGAGCAGTACTTC
j_gene: TRBJ2-7
abundance: .
v_gene: TRBV20-1
d_gene: TRBD2

CDR3aa: CASSSPGQGRTGELFF
CDR3nt: TGTGCCAGCAGTTCCCCGGGACAGGGGAGGACCGGGGAGCTGTTTTTT
j_gene: TRBJ2-2
abundance: few
v_gene: TRBV28
d_gene: TRBD1

CDR3aa: CASSGGLVGYNEQFF
CDR3nt: TGTGCCAGCAGCGGGGGACTAGTCGGCTACAATGAGCAGTTCTTC
j_gene: TRBJ2-1
abundance: few
v_gene: TRBV5-6
d_gene: TRBD2

CDR3aa: CASSLAIAGWTGELFF
CDR3nt: TGTGCCAGCAGCCTTGCGATAGCGGGATGGACCGGGGAGCTGTTTTTT
j_gene: TRBJ2-2
abundance: few
v_gene: TRBV7-8
d_gene: TRBD2

CDR3aa: CAIRAGDRAYEQYF
CDR3nt: TGTGCCATACGGGCTGGCGACAGGGCCTACGAGCAGTACTTC
j_gene: TRBJ2-7
abundance: once
v_gene: TRBV10-3
d_gene: TRBD1

CDR3aa: CSARDAGQTQETQYF
CDR3nt: TGCAGTGCTAGAGATGCGGGACAGACTCAAGAGACCCAGTACTTC
j_gene: TRBJ2-5
abundance: few
v_gene: TRBV20-1
d_gene: .

CDR3aa: CASSSRLGSSGNTIYF
CDR3nt: TGTGCCAGCAGCTCCCGTCTGGGGAGCTCTGGAAACACCATATATTTT
j_gene: TRBJ1-3
abundance: many
v_gene: TRBV7-6
d_gene: .

CDR3aa: CSAREGTGSSYNSPLHF
CDR3nt: TGCAGTGCTAGAGAAGGGACGGGTAGCTCCTATAATTCACCCCTCCACTTT
j_gene: TRBJ1-6
abundance: many
v_gene: TRBV20-1
d_gene: .

CDR3aa: CASSPLGPGLQFF
CDR3nt: TGTGCCAGCAGCCCCCTGGGGCCCGGCCTGCAGTTCTTC
j_gene: TRBJ2-1
abundance: .
v_gene: TRBV14
d_gene: .

CDR3aa: CASKLRSGGNYPGTDTQYF
CDR3nt: TGTGCCAGCAAGCTTAGGAGCGGGGGAAACTACCCTGGCACAGATACGCAGTATTTT
j_gene: TRBJ2-3
abundance: .
v_gene: TRBV27
d_gene: TRBD2

CDR3aa: CASRRGIQWGVNYGYTF
CDR3nt: TGTGCCAGTAGACGAGGGATACAGTGGGGAGTTAACTATGGCTACACCTTC
j_gene: TRBJ1-2
abundance: few
v_gene: TRBV19
d_gene: .

CDR3aa: CSASLGTVNQPQHF
CDR3nt: TGCAGTGCTAGCTTAGGGACAGTTAATCAGCCCCAGCATTTT
j_gene: TRBJ1-5
abundance: few
v_gene: TRBV20-1
d_gene: TRBD1

CDR3aa: CASMFVADRGYTF
CDR3nt: TGTGCCAGCATGTTCGTGGCAGATCGTGGCTACACCTTC
j_gene: TRBJ1-2
abundance: few
v_gene: TRBV28
d_gene: .

CDR3aa: CASSLVSGKGTDTQYF
CDR3nt: TGTGCCAGCAGCTTAGTAAGTGGTAAGGGCACAGATACGCAGTATTTT
j_gene: TRBJ2-3
abundance: few
v_gene: TRBV7-2
d_gene: .

CDR3aa: CSARASLGNQPQHF
CDR3nt: TGCAGTGCTAGAGCGTCGCTGGGCAATCAGCCCCAGCATTTT
j_gene: TRBJ1-5
abundance: many
v_gene: TRBV20-1
d_gene: .

CDR3aa: CSVEHPGAGQSEQYF
CDR3nt: TGCAGCGTTGAACACCCTGGGGCAGGGCAATCCGAGCAGTACTTC
j_gene: TRBJ2-7
abundance: medium-sized
v_gene: TRBV29-1
d_gene: .

CDR3aa: CASSSRLASGNIQYF
CDR3nt: TGTGCCAGCAGCTCTAGACTAGCTTCGGGAAACATTCAGTACTTC
j_gene: TRBJ2-4
abundance: .
v_gene: TRBV7-8
d_gene: TRBD2

CDR3aa: CSVSPGLLFDEQFF
CDR3nt: TGCAGCGTCTCTCCCGGGCTTTTATTCGATGAGCAGTTCTTC
j_gene: TRBJ2-1
abundance: few
v_gene: TRBV29-1
d_gene: .

CDR3aa: CATSRDLRASGRAGRNEQFF
CDR3nt: TGTGCCACCAGCAGAGATCTACGTGCCTCTGGGCGCGCGGGGAGGAATGAGCAGTTCTTC
j_gene: TRBJ2-1
abundance: many
v_gene: TRBV15
d_gene: .

CDR3aa: CASSRGQSGANVLTF
CDR3nt: TGTGCCAGCTCACGAGGGCAGTCTGGGGCCAACGTCCTGACTTTC
j_gene: TRBJ2-6
abundance: .
v_gene: TRBV18
d_gene: .

CDR3aa: CSATNRGPYEQYF
CDR3nt: TGCAGTGCGACTAACAGGGGCCCGTACGAGCAGTACTTC
j_gene: TRBJ2-7
abundance: few
v_gene: TRBV20-1
d_gene: TRBD1

CDR3aa: CASSYASGEADTQYF
CDR3nt: TGTGCCAGCAGTTATGCTAGCGGGGAGGCAGATACGCAGTATTTT
j_gene: TRBJ2-3
abundance: many
v_gene: TRBV6-2/TRBV6-3
d_gene: TRBD2

CDR3aa: CATSDSLESNQPQHF
CDR3nt: TGTGCCACCAGTGATTCACTGGAGAGCAATCAGCCCCAGCATTTT
j_gene: TRBJ1-5
abundance: .
v_gene: TRBV24-1
d_gene: .